This entry is about one T cell receptor beta chain. The data belong to a study of T cell changes during pregnancy in multiple sclerosis. Profiling relied on immunoSEQ multiplex PCR, and the TCRdb table lists in-frame clones only, not all of them. The sample lists about 120,000 clones; approximately 93% were seen once. Trimming stripped 2 bases from V and 9 bases from J, with 15 bases between. This CDR3 has 14 amino acids. Germline V gene data show CDR1 as SEHNR and CDR2 as FQNEAQ (reference sequence). This sample comprised peripheral blood, obtained before pregnancy. The V call is TRBV7-9, the J call TRBJ2-3; D is possibly TRBD2 (6 bases). This clonotype originated in a female donor with multiple sclerosis, enrolled in a pregnancy study. CDR3 amino acids: CASSLLGGQGTQYF. In DNA, the CDR3 is TGTGCCAGCAGCTTATTGGGGGGTCAGGGCACGCAGTATTTT.